The sequence of this T cell receptor (beta chain) was determined in a study of CD8 T cells in Susac syndrome (dated by TCRdb to the late 2010s). Study-wide context: Repertoire sequencing was used to test whether CD8+ T cell activation and differentiation in Susac syndrome was antigen driven.

RNA was extracted using the RNeasy kit, and about 0.45 to 1 ug of the RNA was reverse transcribed with random hexamers. The immunoSEQ multiplex PCR assay, which covers 54 Vbeta and 13 Jbeta segments, was used to amplify TCR beta CDR3 regions. Bias from PCR amplification was corrected by using a synthetic template baseline for primer optimization and for computational correction. In the paper's pipeline: Reads were annotated to V, D and J genes according to IMGT and were analyzed with immunoSEQ Analyzer, with only productive sequences retained. Clonality was computed as one minus Shannon entropy normalized by log2 of the number of productive unique sequences. For each patient and control, public and private clones were evaluated within the 100 most prevalent clones. Clones were defined as Susac-specific if absent from the healthy and MS cohorts, from around 1,000 published viral clones and from other ImmuneACCESS disease sequences. The public reads were run again by TCRdb, first through fastp at Q25 and then through MiXCR, and only productive beta chains were kept. Identical CDR3 proteins give one entry, which carries the most common genes and DNA. TCRdb's processing, not the study's, gives the V and J calls here. Across this sample there are some 150,000 distinct CDR3 sequences, with approximately 94% seen only once. The ten largest clones add up to 0.065% to 0.1% of the sample.

The CDR3 covers 14 residues, taking in both the cysteine and the phenylalanine. Here the CDR3 DNA is all that survives: 42 bases in frame from base 1. From the germline V gene, CDR1 is SGHRS and CDR2 is YFSETQ. Trimming leaves V shorter by 4 bases and J shorter by 6 bases, with the junction holding 3 bases beyond the gene matches. Points the paper makes about the study in general: The number of individuals in the TCR sequencing and HLA analysis was acknowledged as relatively small.

This clonotype showed up just once. Its antigen is unknown. Per-nucleotide qualities are absent, and no much larger clonotype sits a single base away. One read alone makes for weak evidence. Peripheral blood CD8+ and CD4+ T cells from healthy donors, Susac syndrome patients and multiple sclerosis patients were profiled by high-throughput TCR beta sequencing. Healthy donors were included as age- and sex-matched controls. Bulk CD8+ and CD4+ T cells were purified by magnetic negative isolation, whereas CD8+ TEMRA cells were enriched by FACS. Blood was collected in EDTA tubes and processed within 24 hours, with PBMCs isolated through density gradient centrifugation. PBMCs intended for TCR sequencing were cryopreserved in liquid nitrogen and were subsequently thawed in a 37 degrees C water bath. The sorted or isolated CD4+, CD8+ and CD8+ TEMRA cells had a purity of 90% or higher.

What was sequenced was CD4+ T cells from PBMCs. The chain is encoded by TRBV5-1 joined to TRBJ2-2, with 10 bases matching TRBD1. This receptor was taken from a human donor in good health. The CDR3 region reads CASSLGTGAGELFF. The DNA is as follows: TGCGCCAGCAGCCTCGGGACAGGGGCCGGGGAGCTGTTTTTT. The full variable domain, with segments outside the CDR3 supplied by the reference TRBV5-1 and TRBJ2-2 proteins, appears as KAGVTQTPRYLIKTRGQQVTLSCSPISGHRSVSWYQQTPGQGLQFLFEYFSETQRNKGNFPGRFSGRQFSNSRSEMNVSTLELGDSALYLCASSLGTGAGELFFGEGSRLTVL.